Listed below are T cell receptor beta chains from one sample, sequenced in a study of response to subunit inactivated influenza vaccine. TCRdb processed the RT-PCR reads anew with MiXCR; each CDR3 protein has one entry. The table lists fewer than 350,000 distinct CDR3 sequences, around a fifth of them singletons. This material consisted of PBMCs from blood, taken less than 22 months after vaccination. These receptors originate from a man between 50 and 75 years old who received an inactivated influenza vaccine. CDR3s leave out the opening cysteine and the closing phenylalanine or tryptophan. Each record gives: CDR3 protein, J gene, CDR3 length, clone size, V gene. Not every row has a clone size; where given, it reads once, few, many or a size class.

CDR3: ASSVAGGVSGELF
J: TRBJ2-2
length: 13
size: NA
V: TRBV6-1

CDR3: ASSINPPGATNEKLF
J: TRBJ1-4
length: 15
size: many
V: TRBV5-1

CDR3: ASSFPGREGYT
J: TRBJ1-2
length: 11
size: few
V: TRBV11-2

CDR3: AWRGGPSSMNTEAF
J: TRBJ1-1
length: 14
size: NA
V: TRBV30

CDR3: ASSVDGRGLYGYT
J: TRBJ1-2
length: 13
size: few
V: TRBV9

CDR3: ASREDTDTQY
J: TRBJ2-3
length: 10
size: many
V: TRBV5-1

CDR3: ASSKTGISGNTIY
J: TRBJ1-3
length: 13
size: NA
V: TRBV6-1

CDR3: ASSQTGQSPYEQY
J: TRBJ2-7
length: 13
size: NA
V: TRBV4-1

CDR3: ASSPGALRSYNEQF
J: TRBJ2-1
length: 14
size: NA
V: TRBV6-1

CDR3: ASSLVYARTSGPRGGDEQF
J: TRBJ2-1
length: 19
size: NA
V: TRBV11-2

CDR3: ASSPGTPDQPQH
J: TRBJ1-5
length: 12
size: NA
V: TRBV5-1

CDR3: ASSSSPGRYNEQF
J: TRBJ2-1
length: 13
size: NA
V: TRBV7-6

CDR3: ASSRTVYGYT
J: TRBJ1-2
length: 10
size: NA
V: TRBV6-2/TRBV6-3

CDR3: ASSGTDGEGYGYT
J: TRBJ1-2
length: 13
size: NA
V: TRBV6-1

CDR3: ASSPGREKLF
J: TRBJ1-4
length: 10
size: NA
V: TRBV6-2/TRBV6-3

CDR3: SARQAGDYGYT
J: TRBJ1-2
length: 11
size: many
V: TRBV20-1

CDR3: ASSEGGQLNEKLF
J: TRBJ1-4
length: 13
size: many
V: TRBV7-8

CDR3: ASSSEPIIDRDPRDYGYT
J: TRBJ1-2
length: 18
size: few
V: TRBV27

CDR3: AISAAVGETQY
J: TRBJ2-5
length: 11
size: many
V: TRBV10-3

CDR3: ASSIHLWTPGAGNTGELF
J: TRBJ2-2
length: 18
size: few
V: TRBV19

CDR3: ASSSQGFGAF
J: TRBJ1-1
length: 10
size: many
V: TRBV28

CDR3: ASSLVGEYYNEQF
J: TRBJ2-1
length: 13
size: NA
V: TRBV5-1

CDR3: ASSQSETQPQH
J: TRBJ1-5
length: 11
size: many
V: TRBV4-3

CDR3: ASSSGTGIYPQH
J: TRBJ1-5
length: 12
size: few
V: TRBV11-2

CDR3: ASSAGHLGEKLF
J: TRBJ1-4
length: 12
size: few
V: TRBV5-1

CDR3: ASSSPRQGWT
J: TRBJ1-2
length: 10
size: few
V: TRBV6-5

CDR3: ATSRGLVGRELF
J: TRBJ2-2
length: 12
size: NA
V: TRBV15

CDR3: ASSTGQVNTEAF
J: TRBJ1-1
length: 12
size: NA
V: TRBV28

CDR3: ASSHPRQGLYEQY
J: TRBJ2-7
length: 13
size: NA
V: TRBV6-2/TRBV6-3

CDR3: ASSAWTEQETQY
J: TRBJ2-5
length: 12
size: NA
V: TRBV7-9

CDR3: ASSQPSGGASGELF
J: TRBJ2-2
length: 14
size: few
V: TRBV4-3

CDR3: ASSLGTGDLYEQY
J: TRBJ2-7
length: 13
size: few
V: TRBV27

CDR3: ASSGQGQGVYGYT
J: TRBJ1-2
length: 13
size: few
V: TRBV6-1

CDR3: SASTETWEQY
J: TRBJ2-7
length: 10
size: NA
V: TRBV20-1

CDR3: ASREGGHRQFYGYT
J: TRBJ1-2
length: 14
size: NA
V: TRBV6-1

CDR3: ASSNSGLDLETQY
J: TRBJ2-5
length: 13
size: few
V: TRBV21-1

CDR3: SAKGAYNEQF
J: TRBJ2-1
length: 10
size: few
V: TRBV20-1

CDR3: ASSLGTFTGELF
J: TRBJ2-2
length: 12
size: few
V: TRBV11-3

CDR3: ASNLAGGGDTQY
J: TRBJ2-3
length: 12
size: few
V: TRBV28

CDR3: ASRTLSTGSPRNYGYT
J: TRBJ1-2
length: 16
size: NA
V: TRBV12-3/TRBV12-4

CDR3: ASSLDGLVRDIQY
J: TRBJ2-4
length: 13
size: NA
V: TRBV7-9

CDR3: ASSAASGSYNEQF
J: TRBJ2-1
length: 13
size: few
V: TRBV5-1

CDR3: ASSPPSGPSTDTQY
J: TRBJ2-3
length: 14
size: few
V: TRBV18

CDR3: ASSLIAATEAF
J: TRBJ1-1
length: 11
size: NA
V: TRBV5-1

CDR3: ASSAFREGYGYT
J: TRBJ1-2
length: 12
size: few
V: TRBV9

CDR3: ASSSRTENTGELF
J: TRBJ2-2
length: 13
size: few
V: TRBV12-3/TRBV12-4

CDR3: ASRPSGGSTDTQY
J: TRBJ2-3
length: 13
size: NA
V: TRBV6-1

CDR3: ASSPSTGREQF
J: TRBJ2-1
length: 11
size: NA
V: TRBV5-1

CDR3: SASRGLEPQH
J: TRBJ1-5
length: 10
size: NA
V: TRBV20-1

CDR3: ASSTPQGGYNEQF
J: TRBJ2-1
length: 13
size: NA
V: TRBV5-1

CDR3: ASSPDRGRDTQY
J: TRBJ2-3
length: 12
size: few
V: TRBV7-2

CDR3: ASTRGAGELF
J: TRBJ2-2
length: 10
size: NA
V: TRBV6-2/TRBV6-3

CDR3: ASSDTQGAPTDTQY
J: TRBJ2-3
length: 14
size: few
V: TRBV7-8

CDR3: SAIAGTNQPQH
J: TRBJ1-5
length: 11
size: many
V: TRBV20-1

CDR3: ASSANPRGSNEKMF
J: TRBJ1-4
length: 14
size: NA
V: TRBV12-3/TRBV12-4

CDR3: ASSPPVSNTGELF
J: TRBJ2-2
length: 13
size: many
V: TRBV5-1

CDR3: ASSLEPGPYEQY
J: TRBJ2-7
length: 12
size: NA
V: TRBV11-2

CDR3: ASSSTWTANQPQH
J: TRBJ1-5
length: 13
size: few
V: TRBV7-9

CDR3: ASSLGTNYGYT
J: TRBJ1-2
length: 11
size: many
V: TRBV5-1

CDR3: ASSLALGPRGNTEAF
J: TRBJ1-1
length: 15
size: NA
V: TRBV5-1